This is a list of T cell receptor beta chains from one sample in a study of cytomegalovirus exposure and HLA in healthy donors. Profiled with immunoSEQ multiplex PCR; TCRdb holds only in-frame clones, not every one. The sample carries around 130,000 clones, approximately 8.7% recorded once. Sample: PBMCs. Receptor source: a man aged 40-49 years in good health and CMV-seronegative. Each CDR3 is given with its conserved first and last residue. Each record gives: D gene, V gene, J gene, CDR3 length, CDR3 protein. D genes are given only for firm matches.

D: NA
V: TRBV7-9
J: TRBJ1-1
length: 11
CDR3: CASSSLGEAFF

D: TRBD1
V: TRBV4-1
J: TRBJ2-3
length: 14
CDR3: CASSLQGQGNTQYF

D: TRBD1
V: TRBV7-9
J: TRBJ1-4
length: 15
CDR3: CASSSRTGFNEKLFF

D: NA
V: TRBV5-1
J: TRBJ2-2
length: 13
CDR3: CASPELNTGELFF

D: NA
V: TRBV11-2
J: TRBJ1-2
length: 13
CDR3: CASSTLRVYGYTF

D: NA
V: TRBV5-6
J: TRBJ2-5
length: 12
CDR3: CASSFFEETQYF

D: TRBD1
V: TRBV18
J: TRBJ1-4
length: 14
CDR3: CASSQGQGLEKLFF

D: TRBD1
V: TRBV6-5
J: TRBJ1-1
length: 14
CDR3: CASSSTGGRTEAFF

D: NA
V: TRBV10-2
J: TRBJ2-5
length: 14
CDR3: CASTRSGDQETQYF

D: NA
V: TRBV7-8
J: TRBJ1-2
length: 14
CDR3: CASSFGRGDYGYTF

D: TRBD1
V: TRBV6-1
J: TRBJ1-1
length: 16
CDR3: CASSEALGTGRTEAFF

D: NA
V: TRBV7-9
J: TRBJ2-3
length: 16
CDR3: CASSGKRDLGTDTQYF

D: TRBD1
V: TRBV27
J: NA
length: 15
CDR3: CASSISGTAAVEQYF

D: NA
V: TRBV15
J: TRBJ1-1
length: 13
CDR3: CATSRDRGTEAFF

D: NA
V: TRBV7-2
J: TRBJ2-3
length: 17
CDR3: CASSLAPLQGGTDTQYF

D: TRBD2
V: TRBV7-8
J: TRBJ2-7
length: 14
CDR3: CASSRRGGSYEQYF

D: TRBD1
V: TRBV5-1
J: TRBJ1-2
length: 16
CDR3: CASSLGFTGGADGYTF

D: TRBD1
V: TRBV11-2
J: TRBJ2-3
length: 15
CDR3: CASSSRQGALGTQYF

D: NA
V: TRBV6-1
J: TRBJ2-7
length: 16
CDR3: CASSEGYYGGSYEQYF

D: NA
V: TRBV27
J: TRBJ2-2
length: 14
CDR3: CASSFEGGSGELFF

D: NA
V: TRBV12-5
J: TRBJ2-1
length: 15
CDR3: CASGLVRGGYNEQFF

D: NA
V: TRBV7-3
J: TRBJ2-2
length: 18
CDR3: CASSLMGASTRATGELFF

D: TRBD1
V: TRBV5-4
J: TRBJ2-3
length: 15
CDR3: CASSLGQGGTDTQYF

D: TRBD2
V: TRBV7-2
J: TRBJ2-1
length: 15
CDR3: CASSPTRGVYNEQFF

D: NA
V: TRBV2
J: TRBJ1-2
length: 11
CDR3: CASGGNYGYTF

D: NA
V: TRBV6-1
J: TRBJ2-2
length: 14
CDR3: CASSDWTRFGELFF

D: TRBD2
V: TRBV4-3
J: TRBJ2-7
length: 15
CDR3: CASSQGRGGGYEQYF

D: TRBD1
V: TRBV19
J: TRBJ2-3
length: 13
CDR3: CASRDREADTQYF

D: TRBD1
V: TRBV9
J: TRBJ1-5
length: 14
CDR3: CASSPTGGVQPQHF

D: NA
V: TRBV7-8
J: TRBJ2-3
length: 13
CDR3: CASSSVNTDTQYF

D: NA
V: TRBV25-1
J: TRBJ2-5
length: 11
CDR3: CASRRAETQYF

D: NA
V: TRBV6-5
J: TRBJ2-3
length: 14
CDR3: CASSYSHNTDTQYF

D: TRBD2
V: TRBV7-2
J: TRBJ2-3
length: 17
CDR3: CASSLSLAGGGIDTQYF

D: TRBD1
V: TRBV2
J: TRBJ2-5
length: 14
CDR3: CASKDRGLVETQYF

D: NA
V: TRBV7-7
J: TRBJ2-5
length: 13
CDR3: CASSLGQQETQYF

D: NA
V: TRBV4-1
J: TRBJ2-2
length: 15
CDR3: CASSPVADDTGELFF

D: NA
V: TRBV25-1
J: TRBJ2-7
length: 13
CDR3: CASSEAGRYEQYF

D: NA
V: TRBV30
J: TRBJ2-6
length: 15
CDR3: CAWSIRSSGANVLTF

D: TRBD1
V: TRBV6-5
J: TRBJ1-2
length: 15
CDR3: CASSRQQGSLYGYTF

D: NA
V: TRBV6-4
J: TRBJ2-1
length: 15
CDR3: CASSEGTTTYNEQFF

D: TRBD1
V: TRBV6-1
J: TRBJ1-5
length: 14
CDR3: CASSEVGDSQPQHF

D: TRBD1
V: TRBV5-1
J: TRBJ2-2
length: 16
CDR3: CASSLGQGVALGELFF

D: NA
V: TRBV6-1
J: TRBJ1-1
length: 14
CDR3: CASSEAWRGAEAFF

D: NA
V: TRBV4-1
J: TRBJ2-7
length: 15
CDR3: CASSQVSKEEYEQYF

D: NA
V: TRBV25-1
J: TRBJ1-1
length: 14
CDR3: CASSEFEGRHEAFF

D: TRBD1
V: TRBV5-4
J: TRBJ2-6
length: 18
CDR3: CASSGGGTGSSGANVLTF

D: NA
V: TRBV5-8
J: TRBJ1-6
length: 13
CDR3: CASSLGVGSPLHF

D: TRBD1
V: TRBV2
J: TRBJ2-1
length: 15
CDR3: CASGRGDRVYNEQFF

D: TRBD2
V: TRBV7-3
J: TRBJ2-5
length: 15
CDR3: CASSLTSGEGETQYF